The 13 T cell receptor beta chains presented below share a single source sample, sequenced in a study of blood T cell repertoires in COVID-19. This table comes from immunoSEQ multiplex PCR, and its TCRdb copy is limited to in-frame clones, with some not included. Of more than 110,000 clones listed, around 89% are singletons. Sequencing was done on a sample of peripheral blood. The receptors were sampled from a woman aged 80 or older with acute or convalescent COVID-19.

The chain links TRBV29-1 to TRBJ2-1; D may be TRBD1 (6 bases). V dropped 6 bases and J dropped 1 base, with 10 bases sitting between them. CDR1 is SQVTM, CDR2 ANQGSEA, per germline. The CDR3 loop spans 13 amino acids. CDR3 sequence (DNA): TGCAGCGTGGACAGAGTATCCTACAATGAGCAGTTCTTC. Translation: CSVDRVSYNEQFF.

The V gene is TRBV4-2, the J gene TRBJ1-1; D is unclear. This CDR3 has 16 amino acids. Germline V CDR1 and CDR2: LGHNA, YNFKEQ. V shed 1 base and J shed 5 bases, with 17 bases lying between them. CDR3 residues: CASSQGAGKGGTEAFF. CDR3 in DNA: TGTGCCAGCAGCCAAGGAGCGGGGAAGGGAGGAACTGAAGCTTTCTTT.

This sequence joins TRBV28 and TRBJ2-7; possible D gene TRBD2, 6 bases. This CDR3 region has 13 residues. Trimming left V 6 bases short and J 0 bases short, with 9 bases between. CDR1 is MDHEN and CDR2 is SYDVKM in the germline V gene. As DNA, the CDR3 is TGTGCCAGCAGGGGGACTGCCTCCTACGAGCAGTACTTC. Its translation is CASRGTASYEQYF.

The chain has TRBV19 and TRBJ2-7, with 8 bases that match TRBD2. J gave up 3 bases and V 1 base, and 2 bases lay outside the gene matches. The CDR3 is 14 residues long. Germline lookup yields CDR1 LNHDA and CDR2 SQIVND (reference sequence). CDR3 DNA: TGTGCCAGTAGTATAGCACTAGCGGTCTACGAGCAGTACTTC. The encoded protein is CASSIALAVYEQYF.

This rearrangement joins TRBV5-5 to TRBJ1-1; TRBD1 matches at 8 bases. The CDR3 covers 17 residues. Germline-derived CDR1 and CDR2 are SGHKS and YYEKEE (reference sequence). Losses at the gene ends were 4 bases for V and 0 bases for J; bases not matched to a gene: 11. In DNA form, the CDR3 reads TGTGCCAGCAGCCATCGGACAGGGTCAACTTTGAACACTGAAGCTTTCTTT. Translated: CASSHRTGSTLNTEAFF. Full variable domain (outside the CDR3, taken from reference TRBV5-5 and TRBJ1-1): DAGVTQSPTHLIKTRGQQVTLRCSPISGHKSVSWYQQVLGQGPQFIFQYYEKEERGRGNFPDRFSARQFPNYSSELNVNALLLGDSALYLCASSHRTGSTLNTEAFFGQGTRLTVV.

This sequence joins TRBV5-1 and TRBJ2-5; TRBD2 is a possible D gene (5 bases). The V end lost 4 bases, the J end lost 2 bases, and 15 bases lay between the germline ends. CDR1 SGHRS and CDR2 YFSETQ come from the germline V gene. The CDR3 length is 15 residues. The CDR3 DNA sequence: TGCGCCAGCAGCAAAATCCCGGGATCACAAGAGACCCAGTACTTC. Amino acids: CASSKIPGSQETQYF.

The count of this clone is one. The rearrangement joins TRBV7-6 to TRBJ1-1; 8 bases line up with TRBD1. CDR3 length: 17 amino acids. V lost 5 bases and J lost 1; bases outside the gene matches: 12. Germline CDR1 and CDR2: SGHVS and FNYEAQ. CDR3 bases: TGTGCCAGCAGCCCCTGGGGGGGACAGGCCCCGAACACTGAAGCTTTCTTT. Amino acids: CASSPWGGQAPNTEAFF.

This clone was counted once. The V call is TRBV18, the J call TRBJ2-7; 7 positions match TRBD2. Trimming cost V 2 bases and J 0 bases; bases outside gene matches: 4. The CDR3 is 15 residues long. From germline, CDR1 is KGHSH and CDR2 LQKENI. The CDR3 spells CASSPTSESSYEQYF. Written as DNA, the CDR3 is TGTGCCAGCTCACCAACTAGCGAAAGCTCCTACGAGCAGTACTTC. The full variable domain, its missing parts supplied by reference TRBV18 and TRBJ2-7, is NAGVMQNPRHLVRRRGQEARLRCSPMKGHSHVYWYRQLPEEGLKFMVYLQKENIIDESGMPKERFSAEFPKEGPSILRIQQVVRGDSAAYFCASSPTSESSYEQYFGPGTRLTVT.

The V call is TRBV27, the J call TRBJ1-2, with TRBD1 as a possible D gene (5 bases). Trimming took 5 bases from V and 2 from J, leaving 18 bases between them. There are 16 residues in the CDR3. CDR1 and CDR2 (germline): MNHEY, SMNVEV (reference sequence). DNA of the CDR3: TGTGCCAGCAGTAAGCTAAGGGCAGGGCCCAACTATGGCTACACCTTC. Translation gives CASSKLRAGPNYGYTF.

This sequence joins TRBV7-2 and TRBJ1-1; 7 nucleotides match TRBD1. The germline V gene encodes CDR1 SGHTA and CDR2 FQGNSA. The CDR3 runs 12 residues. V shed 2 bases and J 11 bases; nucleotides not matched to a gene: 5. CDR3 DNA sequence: TGTGCCAGCAGCTTAAGACAGGGCAAGGCTTTCTTT. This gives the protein CASSLRQGKAFF.

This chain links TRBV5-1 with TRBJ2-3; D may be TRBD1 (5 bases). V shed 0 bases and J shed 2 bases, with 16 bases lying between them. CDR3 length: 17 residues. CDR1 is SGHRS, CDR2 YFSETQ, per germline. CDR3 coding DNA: TGCGCCAGCAGCTTGGGGGGCTCCAGCCACTTCACAGATACGCAGTATTTT. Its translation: CASSLGGSSHFTDTQYF.

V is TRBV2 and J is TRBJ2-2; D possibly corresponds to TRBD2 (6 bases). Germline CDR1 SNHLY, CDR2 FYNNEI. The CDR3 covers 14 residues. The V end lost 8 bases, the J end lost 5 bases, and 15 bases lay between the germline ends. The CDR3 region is CASGSMGGTGELFF. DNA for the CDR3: TGTGCCAGCGGGTCAATGGGGGGAACCGGGGAGCTGTTTTTT.

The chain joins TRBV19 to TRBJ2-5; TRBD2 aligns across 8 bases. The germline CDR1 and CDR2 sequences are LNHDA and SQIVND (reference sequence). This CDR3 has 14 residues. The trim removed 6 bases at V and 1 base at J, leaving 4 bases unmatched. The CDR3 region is CASRPAGGQETQYF. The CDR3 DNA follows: TGTGCCAGTAGACCGGCGGGGGGCCAAGAGACCCAGTACTTC.